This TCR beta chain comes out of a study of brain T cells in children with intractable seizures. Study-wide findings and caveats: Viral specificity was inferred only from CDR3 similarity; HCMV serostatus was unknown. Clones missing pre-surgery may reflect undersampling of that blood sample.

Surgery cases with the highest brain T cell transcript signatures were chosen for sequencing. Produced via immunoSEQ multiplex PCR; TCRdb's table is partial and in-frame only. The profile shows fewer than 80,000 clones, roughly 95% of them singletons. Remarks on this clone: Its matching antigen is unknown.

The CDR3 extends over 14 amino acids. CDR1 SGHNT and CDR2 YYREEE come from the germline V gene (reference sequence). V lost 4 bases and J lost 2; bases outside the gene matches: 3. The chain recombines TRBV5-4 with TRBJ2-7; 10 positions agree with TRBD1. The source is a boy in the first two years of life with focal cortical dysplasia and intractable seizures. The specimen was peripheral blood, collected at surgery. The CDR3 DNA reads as TGTGCCAGCAGCGGGACAGGGGAGACCTACGAGCAGTACTTC. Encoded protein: CASSGTGETYEQYF.